The present T cell receptor (beta chain) was sequenced within a study of blood T cell repertoires in COVID-19. CDR1 and CDR2 (germline): LNHDA, SQIVND (reference sequence). The V and J ends lost 5 bases and 7 bases, in that order; junction bases with no gene match: 12. This CDR3 comprises 15 residues. Sequenced by immunoSEQ multiplex PCR; TCRdb stores in-frame clones only, minus some. The table records about 250,000 clones, roughly 89% of them present only once. The rearrangement links TRBV19 to TRBJ1-2, with 8 bases identical to TRBD1. The sample taken for sequencing was PBMCs or T cells enriched from blood (not recorded which). This clonotype originated in a woman in her 30s with acute COVID-19. The CDR3 coding sequence is TGTGCCAGTAGTCCCCCGGGACAGGAGTCTTCTGGCTACACCTTC. Encoded protein: CASSPPGQESSGYTF.